Listed below are T cell receptor beta chains from one sample, sequenced in a study of blood T cell repertoires in COVID-19. Using immunoSEQ multiplex PCR, the repertoire was profiled, and TCRdb retains in-frame clones only, with some absent. Of some 70,000 clones in the sample, 85% to 90% were seen once. The source material was peripheral blood. The receptors stem from a man aged 45-60 years with acute or convalescent COVID-19. The CDR3 runs from the conserved cysteine through the conserved F or W. A D gene is named only where the DNA matches it firmly. Clone sizes are given selectively: once, few, many, or a class where the clone is expanded.

TGTGCCAGCAGTGACTCCGGACAGGATTACAATGAGCAGTTCTTC CASSDSGQDYNEQFF TRBJ2-1 once TRBV6-4 TRBD1
TGTGCCAGCAGTGAACAGGGTCAAGAGACCCAGTACTTC CASSEQGQETQYF TRBJ2-5 . TRBV2 .
TGTGCCAGCAGTGGTGGCCCTAGCACAGATACGCAGTATTTT CASSGGPSTDTQYF TRBJ2-3 . TRBV2 .
TGTGCCAGCAGCTTAGCGGCATCAAACGAGCAGTACTTC CASSLAASNEQYF TRBJ2-7 . TRBV7-6 .
TGTGCCACAGCGACAGGGGACGCCCTCGGCTACACCTTC CATATGDALGYTF TRBJ1-2 once TRBV24-1 TRBD1
TGTGCCAGCAGCCCCGACAGTAACGAAGCTTTCTTT CASSPDSNEAFF TRBJ1-1 . TRBV11-3 .
TGTGCCACCAGCAGAGGTGGAGAACAGGGATCCTACGAGCAGTACTTC CATSRGGEQGSYEQYF TRBJ2-7 . TRBV15 .
TGCAGCGTTGCGAGGGGGCCAGGAAACACCATATATTTT CSVARGPGNTIYF TRBJ1-3 . TRBV29-1 TRBD1
TGTGCCAGCAGGGGACAGGGGACGGACGGCTACACCTTC CASRGQGTDGYTF TRBJ1-2 once TRBV27 TRBD1
TGCAGCGTTGAAGCGCCGAACTTGGACAGGATCCGTTGGACTGAAGCTTTCTTT CSVEAPNLDRIRWTEAFF TRBJ1-1 . TRBV29-1 TRBD1
TGTGCCAGCAGCTACTGGGGACAGCCGAACACTGAAGCTTTCTTT CASSYWGQPNTEAFF TRBJ1-1 . TRBV7-8 TRBD1
TGCGCCAGCGGGACAGCAGTACCCGATGAAGCTTTCTTT CASGTAVPDEAFF TRBJ1-1 . TRBV5-1 TRBD1
TGTGCCAGCACAGTTTCTCAGCTAGCCCGAACCGGGGAGCTGTTTTTT CASTVSQLARTGELFF TRBJ2-2 . TRBV28 .
TGCGCCAGCAGCTGGACAGGAGAAAATTCACCCCTCCACTTT CASSWTGENSPLHF TRBJ1-6 few TRBV5-1 TRBD1
TGTGCCAGCAGTGTTGGGTCGGGGTACGAGCAGTACTTC CASSVGSGYEQYF TRBJ2-7 . TRBV27 .
TGTGCCAGCTGTACCGGGACTAGAAACACCGGGGAGCTGTTTTTT CASCTGTRNTGELFF TRBJ2-2 . TRBV6-5 TRBD2
TGTGCCAGCAGCCCCCCCTCCGGTGACACCCTCTTC CASSPPSGDTLF TRBJ1-2 . TRBV3-1/TRBV3-2 .
TGTGCCAGCAGTGATCAGACAGGGATGGGGCAGCCCCAGCATTTT CASSDQTGMGQPQHF TRBJ1-5 . TRBV6-1 TRBD1
TGTGCCAGCAGCCGGAAACAGGGTTTATCTGCCTCCTACGAGCAGTACTTC CASSRKQGLSASYEQYF TRBJ2-7 . TRBV3-1/TRBV3-2 .
TGTGCCAGCAGCCCGAGGACTAGCGGGAGTTCCCTCTACGAGCAGTACTTC CASSPRTSGSSLYEQYF TRBJ2-7 once TRBV14 TRBD2
TGTGCCAGTAGTCAGGATAGCAATCAGCCCCAGCATTTT CASSQDSNQPQHF TRBJ1-5 . TRBV19 .
TGCGCCAGCAGGACAGGGGTAGCGAGCGCTGAAGCTTTCTTT CASRTGVASAEAFF TRBJ1-1 . TRBV10-2 TRBD1
TGTGCCAGCAGCCCCCCCGGGACAGAGAATTCACCCCTCCACTTT CASSPPGTENSPLHF TRBJ1-6 . TRBV7-2 TRBD1
TGTGCCAGCAGCCCGGAGGGCAATCAGCCCCAGCATTTT CASSPEGNQPQHF TRBJ1-5 . TRBV2 .
TGTGCCTGGGGGAGGATGACTCACCAGGGCTACACCTTC CAWGRMTHQGYTF TRBJ1-2 . TRBV30 .
TGTGCCAGCAGTTTTTCAGTTAATCAGCCCCAGCATTTT CASSFSVNQPQHF TRBJ1-5 . TRBV6-5 .
TGTGCCAGCAGAGCAGGGGGACAAGAGACCCAGTACTTC CASRAGGQETQYF TRBJ2-5 . TRBV6-1 TRBD1
TGCGCCAGCAGCCAAGTTTTTAACAAAAACTATGGCTACACCTTC CASSQVFNKNYGYTF TRBJ1-2 . TRBV4-3 .
TGTGCCAGTAGGGGACAGGGGGCGAGCACAGATACGCAGTATTTT CASRGQGASTDTQYF TRBJ2-3 . TRBV19 TRBD1
TGTGCCACCCAAGGACAGGGGCTTTTGGGGCCCCAGCATTTT CATQGQGLLGPQHF TRBJ1-5 . TRBV19 TRBD1
TGTGCCAGCAGGGTAACAGGGGACGAGCAGTACTTC CASRVTGDEQYF TRBJ2-7 . TRBV28 TRBD1
TGTGCCAGCAGTTGGGAGTGGGCGGATTCACCCCTCCACTTT CASSWEWADSPLHF TRBJ1-6 . TRBV6-2/TRBV6-3 .
TGTGCCAGCAGCTTGGATCAAGACAGTAACACTGAAGCTTTCTTT CASSLDQDSNTEAFF TRBJ1-1 . TRBV5-6 .
TGTGCCAGCAGCTTGGGACAGACTAACACTGAAGCTTTCTTT CASSLGQTNTEAFF TRBJ1-1 . TRBV7-2 TRBD1
TGTGCCAGCAGCGTAAGGGAGGGACTAGTGAGCGATGAGCAGTTCTTC CASSVREGLVSDEQFF TRBJ2-1 . TRBV9 TRBD2
TGTGCCAGCAGACAGGGAGGCACTGAAGCTTTCTTT CASRQGGTEAFF TRBJ1-1 . TRBV19 TRBD1
TGTGCCAGCAGCTTAAGTACGAGGGAGACCCAGTACTTC CASSLSTRETQYF TRBJ2-5 . TRBV7-3 .
TGTGCCAGCAGTTTCGGACAGAGATTGAATAATTCACCCCTCCACTTT CASSFGQRLNNSPLHF TRBJ1-6 once TRBV27 .
TGTGCCAGCAGCTTGGTCGACGGGGGAGGGAGTGAGCAGTTCTTC CASSLVDGGGSEQFF TRBJ2-1 . TRBV5-4 TRBD2
TGTGCCATCGATCGGGGGGGTCGGTACAATGAGCAGTTCTTC CAIDRGGRYNEQFF TRBJ2-1 . TRBV10-3 TRBD2
TGTGCCAGCAGCGGCAGGGTTACCGGGGAGCTGTTTTTT CASSGRVTGELFF TRBJ2-2 . TRBV28 .
TGTGCCAGTAGTAACTGGGCGGGCGGCAATCAGCCCCAGCATTTT CASSNWAGGNQPQHF TRBJ1-5 once TRBV19 .
TGTGCCAGCAGCCCGGGGACTAGGACCTACAATGAGCAGTTCTTC CASSPGTRTYNEQFF TRBJ2-1 . TRBV6-2/TRBV6-3 TRBD2
TGTGCCAGTAGTGACAGGGGTAGCAATCAGCCCCAGCATTTT CASSDRGSNQPQHF TRBJ1-5 . TRBV19 TRBD1
TGTGCCAGCAGAGTGGGGACAGGAAGGCCTGGAAACACCATATATTTT CASRVGTGRPGNTIYF TRBJ1-3 . TRBV28 TRBD1